Below are 29 T cell receptor beta chains sequenced from a single sample in a study of T-cell memory formation after mild COVID-19. TCRdb itself ran the 5' RACE reads through MiXCR, one entry per CDR3 protein. In the table there are about 470,000 distinct CDR3 sequences, around 27% of which are singletons. The material sequenced was PBMCs or a T cell subset sorted from them (not recorded which). The receptors derive from an adult woman who had mild COVID-19 (a few samples of this study predate the infection). Cell type and time point are not known.

The rearrangement joins TRBV4-1 to TRBJ1-2; unclear D gene. The CDR3 extends over 13 amino acids. Trimming pared 0 bases from V and 12 bases from J, leaving 14 bases between. Germline CDR1 reads MGHRA; CDR2 reads YSYEKL. For the CDR3, the DNA is TGCGCCAGCAGCCAAGATGAGGGCACCGAGAACACCTTC. Translated: CASSQDEGTENTF.

This chain connects TRBV6-2 or TRBV6-3 to TRBJ2-3; 13 nucleotides line up with TRBD2. The junction had 7 bases not matched to a gene; V was cut back by 4 bases and J by 6 bases. This CDR3 has 16 amino acids. Germline values: CDR1 MNHEY, CDR2 SVGEGT. CDR3 loop: CASSFRTSGSFDTQYF. CDR3 bases: TGTGCCAGCAGTTTTCGGACTAGCGGGAGTTTCGATACGCAGTATTTT.

The chain joins TRBV3-1 to TRBJ2-7; 8 positions agree with TRBD2. The V and J ends lost 3 bases and 6 bases, in that order; junction bases with no gene match: 13. Germline CDR1 reads LGHDT; CDR2 reads YNNKEL (reference sequence). This CDR3 comprises 16 residues. CDR3 residues: CASSHQLSGVRGEQYF. The CDR3 region has the DNA TGTGCCAGCAGCCACCAACTTAGCGGGGTTCGCGGCGAGCAGTACTTC.

CDR3 protein: CASSFGLAASDEQFF. DNA of the CDR3: TGTGCCAGCAGCTTTGGACTAGCGGCCTCGGATGAGCAGTTCTTC. The rearrangement uses TRBV7-9 and TRBJ2-1; 10 bases match TRBD2. CDR1 SEHNR and CDR2 FQNEAQ come from the germline V gene (reference sequence). Trimming cost V 3 bases and J 8 bases; bases outside gene matches: 7. The CDR3 is 15 residues long. The whole variable domain, remainder taken from reference TRBV7-9 and TRBJ2-1, is DTGVSQNPRHKITKRGQNVTFRCDPISEHNRLYWYRQTLGQGPEFLTYFQNEAQLEKSRLLSDRFSAERPKGSFSTLEIQRTEQGDSAMYLCASSFGLAASDEQFFGPGTRLTVL.

This clonotype has a handful of counts. V and J are TRBV6-1 and TRBJ2-3; TRBD2 aligns across 14 bases. Losses at the gene ends were 4 bases for V and 5 bases for J; bases not matched to a gene: 2. The CDR3 is 15 amino acids. Germline lookup yields CDR1 MNHNS and CDR2 SASEGT. CDR3 sequence (DNA): TGTGCCAGCAGTGGACTAGCGGGGGGGCAAGATACGCAGTATTTT. It is translated as CASSGLAGGQDTQYF.

The chain uses TRBV7-2 and TRBJ1-5; D remains unclear. Per the germline V gene, CDR1 is SGHTA and CDR2 is FQGNSA. The germline V and J ends were trimmed by 5 bases and 3 bases, with 20 bases remaining between them. CDR3 size: 17 residues. CDR3 bases: TGTGCCAGCAGCCCGCACCACGACGGAATCCTCAATCAGCCCCAGCATTTT. It specifies CASSPHHDGILNQPQHF.

This clonotype occurred a few times. The chain has TRBV7-9 and TRBJ1-1; the match to TRBD1 covers 8 bases. The CDR3 is made up of 15 amino acids. CDR1 and CDR2 (germline): SEHNR, FQNEAQ (reference sequence). V shed 4 bases and J 0 bases; nucleotides not matched to a gene: 4. The CDR3 loop is CASSSPDRVNTEAFF. CDR3 DNA sequence: TGTGCCAGCAGCTCACCGGACAGGGTGAACACTGAAGCTTTCTTT.

The gene calls are TRBV7-9 and TRBJ1-2, with 10 bases matching TRBD1. Per the germline V gene, CDR1 is SEHNR and CDR2 is FQNEAQ (reference sequence). CDR3 length equals 15 residues. Trimming at V came to 4 bases and at J to 5 bases, leaving 7 bases not matched to a gene. The CDR3 nucleotides read TGTGCCAGCAGCTCATTCGGGACAGGGGAATATGGCTACACCTTC. Its protein is CASSSFGTGEYGYTF.

There are many counts of this clonotype. This chain links TRBV5-1 with TRBJ2-1, with 8 bases identical to TRBD2. CDR1 and CDR2 (germline): SGHRS, YFSETQ. J gave up 6 bases and V 2 bases, and 7 bases lay outside the gene matches. This CDR3 spans 15 amino acids. CDR3: CASSFPGRALNEQFF. The CDR3 nucleotides read TGCGCCAGCAGCTTTCCCGGGAGGGCCCTCAATGAGCAGTTCTTC.

This chain uses TRBV3-1 with TRBJ2-5, with 10 bases that match TRBD2. V was clipped by 5 bases and J by 4 bases; unmatched bases: 10. CDR3 length: 16 residues. Germline CDR1 reads LGHDT; CDR2 reads YNNKEL (reference sequence). CDR3 DNA: TGTGCCAGCAGCTTCCGGACTAGCGGCCGCACAGAGACCCAGTACTTC. Residues: CASSFRTSGRTETQYF.

V usage is TRBV7-6 and J usage is TRBJ2-1; 10 bases are a match to TRBD2. Germline trimming cut 5 bases from V and 2 bases from J; bases unmatched to any gene: 6. The germline V gene encodes CDR1 SGHVS and CDR2 FNYEAQ. The CDR3 has 16 residues. The CDR3 DNA sequence: TGTGCCAGCAGCCTCATGCTAGCGGGAGCCTACAATGAGCAGTTCTTC. It encodes CASSLMLAGAYNEQFF.

The V gene is TRBV15, the J gene TRBJ2-1; no clear D. CDR3 size: 17 residues. Germline V gene sequence: CDR1 LNHNV, CDR2 YYDKDF (reference sequence). The V end lost 0 bases, the J end lost 5 bases, and 17 bases lay between the germline ends. The CDR3 spells CATSREVTAEIHNEQFF. CDR3 in DNA: TGTGCCACCAGCAGAGAAGTAACGGCAGAGATTCACAATGAGCAGTTCTTC.

The chain links TRBV2 to TRBJ1-2; no reliable D call. Germline CDR1 is SNHLY and CDR2 is FYNNEI. Trimming took 4 bases from V and 5 from J, leaving 14 bases between them. This CDR3 contains 14 residues. In nucleotides, the CDR3 is TGTGCCAGCAGTGTGTTACAGTCCTCATATGGCTACACCTTC. Its translation: CASSVLQSSYGYTF.

This clonotype appeared a few times. This chain joins TRBV12-3 or TRBV12-4 and TRBJ2-6; D remains ambiguous. Between the trimmed V and J ends, which lost 1 base and 0 bases, there was a span of 7 bases. CDR3 length equals 16 residues. For the CDR3, the DNA is TGTGCCAGCAGTTTAGGTTTGTTCTCTGGGGCCAACGTCCTGACTTTC. The encoded protein is CASSLGLFSGANVLTF.

The chain is built from TRBV6-5 and TRBJ2-3; TRBD2 matches at 11 bases. CDR3 size: 18 residues. V dropped 6 bases and J dropped 7; count of bases not matched to a gene: 18. The V gene's germline CDR1 is MNHEY and CDR2 SVGAGI. Here the CDR3 reads CASSPPGHIAGGPNTQYF. The DNA of the CDR3 is TGTGCCAGCAGCCCACCGGGACACATAGCGGGGGGGCCGAATACGCAGTATTTT.

J is TRBJ1-2 and V is TRBV6-4; TRBD1 matches at 8 bases. The junction had 5 bases not matched to a gene; V was cut back by 2 bases and J by 3 bases. The germline V gene has CDR1 MRHNA and CDR2 SNTAGT. The CDR3 spans 15 residues. CDR3 sequence: CASSDTKQGDYGYTF. The DNA for the CDR3 is TGTGCCAGCAGTGACACCAAACAGGGGGACTATGGCTACACCTTC.

This clonotype was counted a few times. The V call is TRBV25-1, the J call TRBJ2-7; 11 bases are shared with TRBD2. There are 16 residues in the CDR3. V trimming: 4 bases; J trimming: 5 bases; junction bases outside the gene matches: 10. Germline V gene lookup returns CDR1 MGHDK and CDR2 SYGVNS. The CDR3 loop reads CASSGDRLAGFHEQYF. CDR3 DNA: TGTGCCAGCAGTGGGGACAGACTAGCGGGATTTCACGAGCAGTACTTC.

This clonotype was seen a few times. The chain carries TRBV7-6 and TRBJ1-5; 11 bases line up with TRBD1. This CDR3 contains 17 residues. Germline V lookup: CDR1 SGHVS, CDR2 FNYEAQ. Losses at the gene ends were 5 bases for V and 4 bases for J; bases not matched to a gene: 10. CDR3 DNA sequence: TGTGCCAGCAGCCCCCGGACAGGGGGCATGGGAAATCAGCCCCAGCATTTT. It codes for CASSPRTGGMGNQPQHF.

J is TRBJ1-2 and V is TRBV25-1; 8 bases are a match to TRBD1. The CDR3 has 14 residues. V trimming: 4 bases; J trimming: 1 base; junction bases outside the gene matches: 2. Germline V gene sequence: CDR1 MGHDK, CDR2 SYGVNS. The CDR3 is CASSGTGYNYGYTF. DNA of the CDR3: TGTGCCAGCAGTGGGACAGGGTATAACTATGGCTACACCTTC.

This clonotype was counted a few times. The V and J genes are TRBV10-3 and TRBJ1-6, with D unclear. V was clipped by 10 bases and J by 8 bases, with 21 bases between them. From germline, CDR1 is ENHRY and CDR2 SYGVKD. There are 15 residues in the CDR3. The CDR3 sequence is CATSFEGLGDSPLHF. CDR3 nucleotides: TGTGCCACAAGTTTCGAGGGTTTGGGTGATTCACCCCTCCACTTT.

Here the CDR3 DNA reads TGTGCCAGTAACCCAACGGGACTCTCAGATACGCAGTATTTT. Its protein is CASNPTGLSDTQYF. This chain links TRBV12-3 or TRBV12-4 with TRBJ2-3; D is perhaps TRBD2 (6 bases). This CDR3 has 14 amino acids. V lost 9 bases and J lost 4, with 17 bases in between.

This clonotype has more than one count but fewer than ten. The chain couples TRBV3-1 to TRBJ2-7; D gene unclear. The germline gives CDR1 LGHDT, CDR2 YNNKEL (reference sequence). The CDR3 is 12 residues long. With 2 bases removed from V and 12 bases from J, the gap between germline ends came to 14 bases. The CDR3 loop is CASSQYFGHRYF. Written as DNA, the CDR3 is TGTGCCAGCAGCCAATACTTCGGCCACCGGTACTTC.

The chain is built from TRBV5-1 and TRBJ2-7, with TRBD1 matching over 7 bases. The junction had 15 bases not matched to a gene; V was cut back by 4 bases and J by 2 bases. This CDR3 is 17 amino acids long. The V gene's germline CDR1 is SGHRS and CDR2 YFSETQ. CDR3 bases: TGCGCCAGCAGCATTGGAGGTGCGGACAGGAGTACCTACGAGCAGTACTTC. Translating it yields CASSIGGADRSTYEQYF.

This clonotype turned up a few times. The chain employs TRBV10-2 and TRBJ2-5; weak D call: TRBD2 (6 bases). Germline assignment: CDR1 WSHSY and CDR2 SAAADI. There are 15 residues in the CDR3. The V gene lost 0 bases and the J gene lost 4 bases, with 12 bases spanning the gap. The CDR3 region has the DNA TGCGCCAGCAGTGAGTCGGGGGGTTGGGGAGAGACCCAGTACTTC. Translating gives CASSESGGWGETQYF.

There are a few counts of this clonotype. V is TRBV20-1 and J is TRBJ2-1; a weak D match, TRBD2 (7 bases). Trimming left V 6 bases short and J 6 bases short, with 18 bases between. The CDR3 is made up of 14 amino acids. CDR1 is DFQATT and CDR2 is SNEGSKA in the germline V gene (reference sequence). The chain's CDR3 is CSANGGLAINEQFF. The CDR3 region has the DNA TGCAGTGCCAACGGGGGGCTAGCGATCAATGAGCAGTTCTTC.

V gene TRBV2 combines with J gene TRBJ2-3; no definite D call. The germline V and J ends were trimmed by 7 bases and 12 bases, with 17 bases remaining between them. Germline lookup yields CDR1 SNHLY and CDR2 FYNNEI. The CDR3 is 12 residues long. In DNA, the CDR3 is TGTGCCAGCAATTCCCCTCACCCTCACCAGTATTTT. Residues: CASNSPHPHQYF.

As DNA, the CDR3 is TGTGCCAGTAGTATCGGACTAGCGTCTTACAATGAGCAGTTCTTC. It encodes CASSIGLASYNEQFF. The chain couples TRBV19 to TRBJ2-1; TRBD2 matches 9 bases. With 3 bases clipped from V and 4 bases from J, the junction kept 4 bases outside the gene matches. The CDR3 extends over 15 amino acids. Germline V CDR1 and CDR2: LNHDA, SQIVND (reference sequence).

The chain is built from TRBV5-1 and TRBJ2-5; D possibly matches TRBD1 or TRBD2 (6 bases each). Germline lookup yields CDR1 SGHRS and CDR2 YFSETQ. The length of the CDR3 is 14 residues. V was clipped by 2 bases and J by 5 bases, with 13 bases between them. CDR3 in amino acids: CASSLEGGRETQYF. DNA of the CDR3: TGCGCCAGCAGCTTAGAGGGGGGCCGCGAGACCCAGTACTTC.

This clonotype occurred a few times. The chain recombines TRBV30 with TRBJ2-3; TRBD2 matches 10 bases. The germline V gene has CDR1 GTSNPN and CDR2 SVGIG (reference sequence). Germline trimming cut 5 bases from V and 1 base from J; bases unmatched to any gene: 3. This CDR3 comprises 14 residues. The CDR3 loop reads CAWRLAGGTDTQYF. In DNA, the CDR3 is TGTGCCTGGCGGCTAGCGGGGGGCACAGATACGCAGTATTTT.